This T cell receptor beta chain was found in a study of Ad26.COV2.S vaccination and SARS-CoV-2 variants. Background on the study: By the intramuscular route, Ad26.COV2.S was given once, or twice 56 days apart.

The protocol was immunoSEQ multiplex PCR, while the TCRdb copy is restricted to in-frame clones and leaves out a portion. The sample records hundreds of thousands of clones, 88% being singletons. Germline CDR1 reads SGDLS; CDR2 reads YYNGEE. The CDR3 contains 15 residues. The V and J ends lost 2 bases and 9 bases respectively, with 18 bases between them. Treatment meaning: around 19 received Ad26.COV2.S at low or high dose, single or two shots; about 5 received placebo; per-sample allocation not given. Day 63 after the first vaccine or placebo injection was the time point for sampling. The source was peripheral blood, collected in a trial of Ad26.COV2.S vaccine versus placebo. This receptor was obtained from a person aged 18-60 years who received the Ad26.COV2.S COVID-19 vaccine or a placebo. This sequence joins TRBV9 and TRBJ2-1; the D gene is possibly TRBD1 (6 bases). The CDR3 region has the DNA TGTGCCAGCAGCGTCCGACAGGCCGGTGACACTGAGCAGTTCTTC. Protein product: CASSVRQAGDTEQFF.